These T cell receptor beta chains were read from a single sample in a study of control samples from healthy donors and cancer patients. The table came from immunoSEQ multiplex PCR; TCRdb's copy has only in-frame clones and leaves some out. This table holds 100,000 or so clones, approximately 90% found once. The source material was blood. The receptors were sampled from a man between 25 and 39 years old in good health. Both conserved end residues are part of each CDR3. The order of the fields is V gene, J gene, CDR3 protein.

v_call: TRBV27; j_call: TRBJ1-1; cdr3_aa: CASSGAQTGGVLKAFF
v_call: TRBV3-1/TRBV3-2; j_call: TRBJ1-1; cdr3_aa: CASRPDRNTEAFF
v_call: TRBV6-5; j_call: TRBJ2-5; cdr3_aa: CASKGAGLQETQYF
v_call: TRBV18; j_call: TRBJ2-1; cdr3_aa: CASSPQGYNEQFF
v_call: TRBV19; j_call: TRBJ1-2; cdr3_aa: CASSKLDRVGGYTF
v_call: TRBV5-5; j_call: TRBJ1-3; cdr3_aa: CASRRTENSGNTIYF
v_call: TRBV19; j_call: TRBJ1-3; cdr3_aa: CASSARQVNSGNTIYF
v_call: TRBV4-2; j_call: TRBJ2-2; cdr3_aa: CASSLGTSGVKGGELFF
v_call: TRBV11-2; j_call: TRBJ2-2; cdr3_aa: CASGVYGELFF
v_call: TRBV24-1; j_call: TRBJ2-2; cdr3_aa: CATSDLQDLGELFF
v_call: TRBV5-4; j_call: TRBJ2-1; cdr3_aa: CASSLRQDPGRKQFF
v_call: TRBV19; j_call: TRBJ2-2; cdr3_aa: CASSISGTSNTGELFF
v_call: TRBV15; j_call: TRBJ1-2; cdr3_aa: CATSRAGRDNYGYTF
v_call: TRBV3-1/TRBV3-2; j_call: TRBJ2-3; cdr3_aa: CASTLPTDTQYF
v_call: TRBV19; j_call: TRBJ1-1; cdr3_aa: CASRTLTGGEAEAFF
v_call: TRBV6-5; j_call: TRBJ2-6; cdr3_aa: CASRGGASGANVLTF
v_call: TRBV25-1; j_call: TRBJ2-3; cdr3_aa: CASSPRDMFSTDTQYF
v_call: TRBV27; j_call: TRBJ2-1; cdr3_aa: CASSRLAGYEQFF
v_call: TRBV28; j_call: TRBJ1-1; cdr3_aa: CASSQLNTEAFF
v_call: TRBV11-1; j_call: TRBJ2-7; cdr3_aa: CASSLGVSGPYEQYF
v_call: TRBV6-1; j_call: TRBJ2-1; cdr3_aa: CASSEAGTLYNEQFF
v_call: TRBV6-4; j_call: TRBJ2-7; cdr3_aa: CASSVAGGYEQYF
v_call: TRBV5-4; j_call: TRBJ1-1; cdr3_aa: CASSPNWGTEAFF
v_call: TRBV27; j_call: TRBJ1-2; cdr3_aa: CASSKGQGGGYTF
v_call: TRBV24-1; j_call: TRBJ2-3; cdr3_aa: CATGTSGRDTQYF
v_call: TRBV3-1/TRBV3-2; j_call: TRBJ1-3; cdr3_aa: CASSQRTGASGNTIYF
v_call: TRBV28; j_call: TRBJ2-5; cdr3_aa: CACREVKTQYF
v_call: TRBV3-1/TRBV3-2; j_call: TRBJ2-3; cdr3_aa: CASSHRRLAGVSDTQYF
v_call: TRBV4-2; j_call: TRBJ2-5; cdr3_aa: CASSPGTHEVETQYF
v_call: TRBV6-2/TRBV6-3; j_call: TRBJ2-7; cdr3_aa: CASSRGQSLPEQYF
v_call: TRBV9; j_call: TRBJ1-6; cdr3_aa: CASSVGWGNNSPLHF
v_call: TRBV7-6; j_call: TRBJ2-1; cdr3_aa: CASSTPGAEAGGFYNEQFF
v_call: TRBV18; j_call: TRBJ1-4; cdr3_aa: CASSPRAPTTNEKLFF
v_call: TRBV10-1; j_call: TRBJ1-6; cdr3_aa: CATSPGYNSPLHF
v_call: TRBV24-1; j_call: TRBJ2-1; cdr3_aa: CATSDTPRNEQFF
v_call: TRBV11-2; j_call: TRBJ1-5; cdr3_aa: CASSLEPGNQPQHF
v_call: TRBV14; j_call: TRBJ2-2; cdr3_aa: CASSQDQKDTGTGYTGELFF
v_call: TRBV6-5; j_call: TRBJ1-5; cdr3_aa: CASRGGNQPQHF